A selection of T cell receptor beta chains follows, all from one sample in a study of blood T cell repertoires in COVID-19. Assay used: immunoSEQ multiplex PCR; TCRdb lists only in-frame clones, some missing. The sample lists 200,000 to 250,000 clones; around 84% were seen once. The sequencing input was PBMCs or T cells enriched from blood (not recorded which). Every receptor here comes from a woman aged 40 to 49 who had recovered from COVID-19. The CDR3 runs from the conserved cysteine through the conserved F or W. The D gene is left open where the match is weak. For some rows the clone size is stated as once, few or many, or as a class when expanded; others skip it.

.,TRBV30,.,12,TRBJ1-5,TGTGCCTGGAGTGTGGACTGGCAGCCCCAGCATTTT,CAWSVDWQPQHF
TRBD1,TRBV24-1,.,15,TRBJ2-2,TGTGCCACCGGCGGGGGACAGGGGAACACCGGGGAGCTGTTTTTT,CATGGGQGNTGELFF
TRBD1,TRBV29-1,few,14,TRBJ1-3,TGCAGCGTGGCTGGGACAGCGGCTGGAAACACCATATATTTT,CSVAGTAAGNTIYF
TRBD1,TRBV5-4,.,14,TRBJ1-3,TGTGCCAGCAGGCCAGGGGGGTCTGGAAACACCATATATTTT,CASRPGGSGNTIYF
TRBD2,TRBV28,.,16,TRBJ2-5,TGTGCCAGCAGCTCTATGACTAGCGGATCTCAAGAGACCCAGTACTTC,CASSSMTSGSQETQYF
.,TRBV18,few,16,TRBJ1-6,TGTGCCAGCTCCCCGACCAGGGGAGGGCTTACTTCACCCCTCCACTTT,CASSPTRGGLTSPLHF
TRBD1,TRBV5-4,.,14,TRBJ1-1,TGTGCCAGCAGAGAAGGGGGCTTACGGACTGAAGCTTTCTTT,CASREGGLRTEAFF
TRBD2,TRBV28,.,16,TRBJ2-2,TGTGCCAGCAGTTTTCTGCGGGAGGTTAACACCGGGGAGCTGTTTTTT,CASSFLREVNTGELFF
TRBD1,TRBV6-2/TRBV6-3,.,16,TRBJ2-7,TGTGCCAGCAGTTTTACGACAGGGGGATACTCCTACGAGCAGTACTTC,CASSFTTGGYSYEQYF
.,TRBV10-2,.,11,TRBJ1-1,TGCGCCACCCTAGGGGGTACTGAAGCTTTCTTT,CATLGGTEAFF
TRBD1,TRBV7-2,.,15,TRBJ2-2,TGTGCCAGCAGACCCGACAGGGACGGCACCGGGGAGCTGTTTTTT,CASRPDRDGTGELFF
.,TRBV18,.,17,TRBJ1-5,TGTGCCAGCTCACCACCGATGGCGTCAGGGGGCAATCAGCCCCAGCATTTT,CASSPPMASGGNQPQHF
TRBD2,TRBV9,.,17,TRBJ2-1,TGTGCCAGCAGCGTAGAGGTAGCGGGAGGGCTAGACAATGAGCAGTTCTTC,CASSVEVAGGLDNEQFF
TRBD1,TRBV19,.,13,TRBJ2-4,TGTGCCAGTAGCCGGGACAGAGAAAACATTCAGTACTTC,CASSRDRENIQYF
TRBD2,TRBV30,.,15,TRBJ2-2,TGTGCGGGAATAGCGGGAGGGTCGAACACCGGGGAGCTGTTTTTT,CAGIAGGSNTGELFF
TRBD1,TRBV19,.,18,TRBJ1-2,TGTGCCAGTAGTCCGCGTTCACCCCAATCGGACAGGGGGCATGGCTACACCTTC,CASSPRSPQSDRGHGYTF
TRBD1,TRBV3-1/TRBV3-2,.,13,TRBJ2-7,TGTGCCAGCGGACAGGGATTGCTCCACGAGCAGTACTTC,CASGQGLLHEQYF
.,TRBV2,.,14,TRBJ1-5,TGTGCCAGCAGTGAAACCAGTCGCAATCAGCCCCAGCATTTT,CASSETSRNQPQHF
.,TRBV16,.,13,TRBJ1-1,TGTGCCAGCAGCCTTGCTAGGGGAACTGAAGCTTTCTTT,CASSLARGTEAFF
.,TRBV19,.,14,TRBJ1-1,TGTGCCAGTAGTCTAGTTGGCAGGATGACTGAAGCTTTCTTT,CASSLVGRMTEAFF
TRBD1,TRBV6-2/TRBV6-3,.,14,TRBJ1-5,TGTGCCAGCAGTTACCAGGGGGCAGGCCAGCCCCAGCATTTT,CASSYQGAGQPQHF
TRBD1,TRBV5-5,.,17,TRBJ1-1,TGTGCCAGCAGCTTGATAGCAGGGGGCGTTATTTCTGCTGAAGCTTTCTTT,CASSLIAGGVISAEAFF
.,TRBV7-9,.,12,TRBJ2-1,TGTGCCAGCAGCCCACTTTCCAATGAGCAGTTCTTC,CASSPLSNEQFF
.,TRBV19,.,16,TRBJ1-4,TGTGCCAGTAAAATAAGGGGAGGGAGCACTAATGAAAAACTGTTTTTT,CASKIRGGSTNEKLFF